The next 7 T cell receptor beta chains were all read from a single sample in a study of control samples from healthy donors and cancer patients (dated by TCRdb to about 2020). Libraries were constructed by the immunoSEQ multiplex PCR assay. The table was pulled from immuneACCESS by TCRdb, which kept in-frame rearrangements only. Such tables lose some clones; where checked, under half of the loss comes from unresolved V genes, and the rest has no known cause. The sample table holds about 190,000 clones, of which 85% to 95% were seen once. The ten largest make up more than 1.2% of the sample. Sequencing was performed on blood. The origin of the receptors is a man younger than 30 in good health.

This sequence joins TRBV6-5 and TRBJ1-1; possible D gene TRBD1, 5 bases. The CDR3 runs 16 residues. V lost 2 bases, J lost 0 bases, and 13 bases lay in between. The germline V gene encodes CDR1 MNHEY and CDR2 SVGAGI. This CDR3 reads CASSYNSPGMNTEAFF. In DNA form, the CDR3 reads TGTGCCAGCAGTTACAACTCCCCAGGGATGAACACTGAAGCTTTCTTT.

This clone appeared a single time. This chain connects TRBV5-6 to TRBJ1-2; D ambiguous. Germline lookup yields CDR1 SGHDT and CDR2 YYEEEE. Between the trimmed V and J ends, which lost 7 bases and 3 bases, there was a span of 16 bases. CDR3 length: 14 amino acids. DNA of the CDR3: TGTGCCAGCCTAAGTCGTCTCGCGGACTATGGCTACACCTTC. Translating it yields CASLSRLADYGYTF.

The V gene is TRBV2, the J gene TRBJ1-1, with D possibly TRBD1 on 6 matching bases. Trimming stripped 3 bases from V and 2 bases from J, with 16 bases between. The CDR3 extends over 16 amino acids. CDR1 SNHLY and CDR2 FYNNEI come from the germline V gene. CDR3 region: CASSEPIGDINTEAFF. CDR3 sequence (DNA): TGTGCCAGCAGTGAGCCGATTGGGGACATCAACACTGAAGCTTTCTTT.

The gene calls are TRBV5-1 and TRBJ1-1, with 7 bases matching TRBD1. The V and J ends lost 0 bases and 5 bases, in that order; junction bases with no gene match: 7. The CDR3 loop spans 15 amino acids. CDR1 and CDR2 (germline): SGHRS, YFSETQ. CDR3 loop: CASSLEGRGATEAFF. For the CDR3, the DNA is TGCGCCAGCAGCTTGGAGGGCAGGGGGGCGACTGAAGCTTTCTTT.

The chain recombines TRBV2 with TRBJ2-3, with 13 bases aligning to TRBD2. Germline V gives CDR1 SNHLY, CDR2 FYNNEI. This CDR3 spans 17 amino acids. V shed 6 bases and J 1 base; nucleotides not matched to a gene: 7. CDR3 protein: CASRSGTSGVGTDTQYF. CDR3 DNA: TGTGCCAGCAGGAGTGGGACTAGCGGGGTCGGCACAGATACGCAGTATTTT.

The chain employs TRBV7-6 and TRBJ1-1; 7 bases agree with TRBD1. CDR1 and CDR2 from the germline V gene are SGHVS and FNYEAQ. This CDR3 has 15 residues. J was trimmed by 5 bases and V by 0 bases; bases with no gene match: 6. CDR3 sequence reads: CASSLAGQGGTEAFF. In nucleotides, the CDR3 is TGTGCCAGCAGCTTAGCGGGGCAGGGGGGGACTGAAGCTTTCTTT.

The chain combines TRBV10-3 with TRBJ2-7; tentative D call: TRBD1 (5 bases). The CDR3 spans 14 residues. Germline lookup yields CDR1 ENHRY and CDR2 SYGVKD. The V end was cut by 6 bases, the J end by 3 bases, with 15 bases between. The CDR3 DNA sequence: TGTGCCATCAGCCGACAGAAGGAACACTACGAGCAGTACTTC. It specifies CAISRQKEHYEQYF.